The following is a TCR beta chain sequence with its context. Only in-frame clones appear in the TCRdb table, and some are missing; sequencing was by immunoSEQ multiplex PCR. The table shows roughly 200,000 clones, with 85% to 90% occurring only once. This sample is part of a study of T cell responses to AZD1222 COVID-19 vaccine. The ends were cut back, 1 base at V and 1 base at J, with 14 bases in the middle. This CDR3 has 16 amino acids. CDR1 and CDR2 (germline): SGHDT, YYEEEE. This specimen was peripheral blood, taken on day 0 of AZD1222 vaccination. The genes are TRBV5-6 and TRBJ1-1, with unresolved D. This receptor was taken from an adult in good health. CDR3 sequence (DNA): TGTGCCAGCAGCTTGTCTCCTGGGCCATCGAACACTGAAGCTTTCTTT. Encoded protein: CASSLSPGPSNTEAFF.